This passage covers 24 T cell receptor beta chains from one sample sequenced in a study of blood T cell repertoires in COVID-19 (dated by TCRdb to 2019 to 2021). The method behind the library was the immunoSEQ multiplex PCR assay. TCRdb's version of the immuneACCESS table is confined to in-frame rearrangements and falls short of the full clone set. An unresolved V gene accounts for under half of the shortfall where checked; the remainder is of unknown origin. Present in this sample are 200,000 to 250,000 clones, 75% to 90% of which were seen just once. 2% to 3% of the sample lies in the top ten. The sequenced sample consisted of peripheral blood. The source of these receptors is a young man with COVID-19, enrolled during active disease.

The V call is TRBV7-8, the J call TRBJ1-5, with 7 bases identical to TRBD1. Germline CDR1 reads SGHVS; CDR2 reads FQNEAQ. Trimming took 5 bases from V and 6 from J; bases not matched to a gene: 10. The CDR3 length is 15 residues. The DNA for the CDR3 is TGTGCCAGCAGCCCCACGACAGGGTGGAGTCAGCCCCAGCATTTT. This gives the protein CASSPTTGWSQPQHF.

The rearrangement joins TRBV7-8 to TRBJ1-1; the D is unclear. This CDR3 region has 14 residues. CDR1 is SGHVS and CDR2 is FQNEAQ in the germline V gene. Trimming removed 1 base from V and 1 base from J, with 7 bases in between. The CDR3 region has the DNA TGTGCCAGCAGCTTAGGGGCTTCGAACACTGAAGCTTTCTTT. Its translation: CASSLGASNTEAFF.

The CDR3 DNA is TGTGCCAGCAGCCCGGGAAACATCAACGCCTACGAGCAGTACTTC. As protein: CASSPGNINAYEQYF. The gene calls are TRBV7-6 and TRBJ2-7, with a tentative D call TRBD2 (5 bases). The CDR3 runs to 15 residues. Germline V gene data show CDR1 as SGHVS and CDR2 as FNYEAQ. V was pared by 5 bases and J by 2 bases, with 16 bases between.

V is TRBV6-2 or TRBV6-3 and J is TRBJ1-4; D unresolved. This CDR3 has 13 residues. V was trimmed by 8 bases and J by 5 bases, leaving 12 bases between them. The germline gives CDR1 MNHEY, CDR2 SVGEGT. The CDR3 region is CASRSSLNEKLFF. CDR3 nucleotides: TGTGCCAGCCGTTCGAGTCTGAATGAAAAACTGTTTTTT.

The chain has TRBV2 and TRBJ2-7, with TRBD1 identical over 7 bases. V lost 8 bases to trimming and J lost 2 bases; unmatched junction nucleotides: 15. This CDR3 spans 16 amino acids. Germline CDR1 is SNHLY and CDR2 is FYNNEI. The CDR3 loop is CASRKKEMTGPYEQYF. The CDR3 region has the DNA TGTGCCAGCCGAAAGAAGGAGATGACAGGGCCCTACGAGCAGTACTTC.

This chain uses TRBV24-1 with TRBJ1-5; 7 positions match TRBD1. Trimming removed 3 bases from V and 0 bases from J; junction bases left unmatched: 7. The V gene's germline CDR1 is KGHDR and CDR2 SFDVKD. This CDR3 has 17 residues. The CDR3 sequence is CATSDGQVGDSNQPQHF. The CDR3 nucleotides are TGTGCCACCAGTGATGGACAGGTCGGGGATAGCAATCAGCCCCAGCATTTT.

V and J are TRBV9 and TRBJ2-1; weak D call: TRBD2 (6 bases). CDR3 length: 18 residues. V was clipped by 8 bases and J by 0 bases, with 24 bases between them. Germline loops: CDR1 SGDLS, CDR2 YYNGEE. For the CDR3, the DNA is TGTGCCAGTAACAGGCTTTCTTCGGGAGACGGCTCCTACAATGAGCAGTTCTTC. It specifies CASNRLSSGDGSYNEQFF.

The genes are TRBV6-5 and TRBJ1-6, with 8 bases matching TRBD1. The CDR3 runs 15 residues. Germline CDR1 is MNHEY and CDR2 is SVGAGI. The ends lost 7 bases at V and 9 bases at J; junction bases unmatched: 11. The CDR3 DNA reads as TGTGCCAGCACTTCCCGACAGGGGTTCGGTTCACCCCTCCACTTT. This encodes CASTSRQGFGSPLHF.

The chain carries TRBV28 and TRBJ2-1; 9 nucleotides line up with TRBD2. With 5 bases clipped from V and 7 bases from J, the junction kept 18 bases outside the gene matches. This CDR3 has 18 amino acids. Germline V lookup: CDR1 MDHEN, CDR2 SYDVKM. The CDR3 reads CASSPPELGAGGENEQFF. The CDR3 nucleotides are TGTGCCAGCAGTCCCCCGGAGCTAGGAGCGGGAGGCGAAAATGAGCAGTTCTTC.

V gene TRBV19 combines with J gene TRBJ1-3; 9 bases are a match to TRBD1. The CDR3 spans 14 residues. V was pared by 6 bases and J by 5 bases, with 5 bases of the junction left unmatched. The germline CDR1 and CDR2 sequences are LNHDA and SQIVND (reference sequence). The CDR3 nucleotides read TGTGCCAGTAGAACAGGGGGCTATAGAAACACCATATATTTT. Translated, it gives CASRTGGYRNTIYF.

The chain uses TRBV2 and TRBJ2-7; D possibly corresponds to TRBD1 (6 bases). Per the germline V gene, CDR1 is SNHLY and CDR2 is FYNNEI. The CDR3 has 13 residues. V was clipped by 5 bases and J by 4 bases, with 12 bases between them. The CDR3 reads CASSPQQGYEQYF. CDR3 bases: TGTGCCAGCAGTCCACAACAGGGTTACGAGCAGTACTTC.

V gene TRBV2 combines with J gene TRBJ2-6; D is unresolved. This CDR3 contains 16 residues. Trimming pared 8 bases from V and 0 bases from J, leaving 14 bases between. Germline lookup yields CDR1 SNHLY and CDR2 FYNNEI. The DNA of the CDR3 is TGTGCCAGCCTACCCTTAGATAGCTCTGGGGCCAACGTCCTGACTTTC. Residues: CASLPLDSSGANVLTF.

This clone was counted a single time. The chain carries TRBV4-1 and TRBJ2-7; possible D gene TRBD2, 5 bases. The CDR3 contains 12 residues. Germline-derived CDR1 and CDR2 are MGHRA and YSYEKL. The V end was cut by 1 base, the J end by 7 bases, with 8 bases between. The CDR3 spells CASSQATGEQYF. The DNA of the CDR3 is TGCGCCAGCAGCCAAGCTACGGGAGAGCAGTACTTC.

The V call is TRBV5-1, the J call TRBJ2-7; TRBD2 aligns across 8 bases. The V segment lost 4 bases and the J segment 3 bases; nucleotides outside the gene matches: 12. The V gene's germline CDR1 is SGHRS and CDR2 YFSETQ. The CDR3 is 16 residues long. The CDR3 DNA reads TGCGCCAGCAGCGCCGGGGGGGCCGGGAGATACTACGAGCAGTACTTC. Translating gives CASSAGGAGRYYEQYF.

J is TRBJ2-7 and V is TRBV19, with D possibly matching TRBD2 (6 bases). Per germline, CDR1 LNHDA and CDR2 SQIVND (reference sequence). With 5 bases removed from V and 0 bases from J, the gap between germline ends came to 14 bases. The CDR3 is 15 residues long. Here the CDR3 reads CASSLLDGSSYEQYF. The CDR3 nucleotides read TGTGCCAGTAGTCTGTTAGACGGGAGCTCCTACGAGCAGTACTTC.

The chain couples TRBV11-1 to TRBJ2-7, with 11 bases aligning to TRBD1. V was pared by 2 bases and J by 2 bases, with 5 bases of the junction left unmatched. There are 16 residues in the CDR3. Germline-derived CDR1 and CDR2 are SGHAT and FQDESV (reference sequence). The CDR3 is CASSLSGTGGPYEQYF. The CDR3 DNA is TGTGCCAGCAGCTTATCCGGGACAGGGGGTCCCTACGAGCAGTACTTC.

The chain couples TRBV9 to TRBJ2-2; 11 bases line up with TRBD2. CDR1 and CDR2 from the germline V gene are SGDLS and YYNGEE. The CDR3 length is 16 residues. V dropped 0 bases and J dropped 2; count of bases not matched to a gene: 0. In DNA form, the CDR3 reads TGTGCCAGCAGCGTAGGACTAGCGGGAAACACCGGGGAGCTGTTTTTT. Amino acids: CASSVGLAGNTGELFF.

V is TRBV5-1 and J is TRBJ2-3; D is perhaps TRBD2 (6 bases). Germline CDR1 SGHRS, CDR2 YFSETQ. V was pared by 1 base and J by 4 bases, with 13 bases between. The CDR3 is 15 residues long. DNA for the CDR3: TGCGCCAGCAGCTTGTTGGGGCCGGGGGCAGATACGCAGTATTTT. It yields the protein CASSLLGPGADTQYF.

The genes are TRBV7-3 and TRBJ2-1, with 7 bases lining up with TRBD2. CDR3 length equals 13 residues. CDR1 and CDR2 from the germline V gene are SGHTA and FQGTGA. The junction had 7 bases not matched to a gene; V was cut back by 5 bases and J by 9 bases. For the CDR3, the DNA is TGTGCCAGCAGCCCACAGTGGGGGGGTGAGCAGTTCTTC. Protein: CASSPQWGGEQFF. The variable domain in full, completed from reference TRBV7-3 and TRBJ2-1, reads GAGVSQTPSNKVTEKGKYVELRCDPISGHTALYWYRQSLGQGPEFLIYFQGTGAADDSGLPNDRFFAVRPEGSVSTLKIQRTERGDSAVYLCASSPQWGGEQFFGPGTRLTVL.

The chain links TRBV27 to TRBJ2-7; maybe TRBD2 (5 bases). The CDR3 is 14 amino acids. The V gene's germline CDR1 is MNHEY and CDR2 SMNVEV (reference sequence). Trimming cost V 8 bases and J 1 base, with 15 bases left between them. The CDR3 protein is CASRNSGSSYEQYF. Written as DNA, the CDR3 is TGTGCCAGCCGGAATTCGGGGAGTTCCTACGAGCAGTACTTC.

The chain employs TRBV2 and TRBJ1-6; 7 nucleotides align to TRBD1. CDR3 size: 14 residues. After removal of 6 bases from V and 10 bases from J, the junction contained 9 bases not matched to a gene. Germline assignment: CDR1 SNHLY and CDR2 FYNNEI. This chain's CDR3 is CASRSGGAGSPLHF. The DNA of the CDR3 is TGTGCCAGCAGGTCAGGGGGAGCAGGATCACCCCTCCACTTT.

Only one count was recorded for this clone. The chain uses TRBV7-6 and TRBJ1-3; no firm D call. V was clipped by 0 bases and J by 4 bases, with 13 bases between them. This CDR3 has 16 residues. Looked up from germline, CDR1 is SGHVS and CDR2 is FNYEAQ. The CDR3 region has the DNA TGTGCCAGCAGCTTAGCGGCCCCAGGATCGGGAAACACCATATATTTT. Its protein product is CASSLAAPGSGNTIYF. The variable domain in full, with the rest retrieved from reference TRBV7-6 and TRBJ1-3, is GAGVSQSPRYKVTKRGQDVALRCDPISGHVSLYWYRQALGQGPEFLTYFNYEAQQDKSGLPNDRFSAERPEGSISTLTIQRTEQRDSAMYRCASSLAAPGSGNTIYFGEGSWLTVV.

The CDR3 sequence is CATSAGTGSGYEQYF. The CDR3 nucleotides read TGTGCCACCAGTGCCGGTACAGGGTCCGGCTACGAGCAGTACTTC. The chain has TRBV24-1 and TRBJ2-7; weak D call: TRBD1 (6 bases). V lost 5 bases and J 3 bases, leaving 16 bases between the germline ends. This CDR3 comprises 15 residues. CDR1 is KGHDR, CDR2 SFDVKD, per germline.

The chain uses TRBV14 and TRBJ1-2; D possibly corresponds to TRBD1 (5 bases). The germline gives CDR1 SGHDN, CDR2 FVKESK. V was shortened by 0 bases and J by 8 bases, with 13 bases between the two germline ends. This CDR3 has 14 amino acids. The CDR3 protein is CASSQDRGASGYTF. Here the CDR3 DNA reads TGTGCCAGCAGCCAAGATCGTGGGGCGAGCGGCTACACCTTC. Full variable domain (rest looked up from reference TRBV14 and TRBJ1-2): EAGVTQFPSHSVIEKGQTVTLRCDPISGHDNLYWYRRVMGKEIKFLLHFVKESKQDESGMPNNRFLAERTGGTYSTLKVQPAELEDSGVYFCASSQDRGASGYTFGSGTRLTVV.